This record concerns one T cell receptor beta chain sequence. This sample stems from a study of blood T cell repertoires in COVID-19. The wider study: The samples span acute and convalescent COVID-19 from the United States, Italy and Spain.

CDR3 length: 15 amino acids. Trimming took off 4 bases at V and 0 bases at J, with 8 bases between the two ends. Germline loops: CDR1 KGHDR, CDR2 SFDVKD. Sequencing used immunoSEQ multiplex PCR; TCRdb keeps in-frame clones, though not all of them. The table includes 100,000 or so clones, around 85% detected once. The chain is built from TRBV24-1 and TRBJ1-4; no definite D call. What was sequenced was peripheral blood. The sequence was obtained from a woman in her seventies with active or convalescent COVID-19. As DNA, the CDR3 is TGTGCCACCAGTGAGCGTGCTTCAACTAATGAAAAACTGTTTTTT. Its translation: CATSERASTNEKLFF.